This TCR beta chain emerged from a study of blood T cell repertoires in COVID-19. The germline CDR1 and CDR2 sequences are MNHEY and SVGAGI. Trimming removed 4 bases at V and 8 bases at J, with 20 bases between. CDR3 length: 15 amino acids. Sequenced by immunoSEQ multiplex PCR; TCRdb stores in-frame clones only, minus some. This sample has a few hundred thousand clones, with around 86% found just once. This sequence was found in a woman aged 40 to 50 with acute COVID-19. This chain uses TRBV6-5 with TRBJ1-2; D not certain. The sample consisted of PBMCs or T cells enriched from blood (not recorded which). The CDR3 is CASSSPSTGLRGYTF. The CDR3 coding sequence is TGTGCCAGCAGTTCCCCCTCCACCGGACTGAGAGGCTACACCTTC.